The 13 T cell receptor beta chains below all came from one sample that was sequenced in a study of T cells in Graves' hyperthyroidism and ophthalmopathy. Researchers amplified the TCR beta CDR3 regions from RNA transcripts. An initial round of RT-PCR targeting the TCR CDR3 relied on the HTBI primer set. MiXCR, run by TCRdb on the multiplex PCR reads, gives a single entry per CDR3 protein. The sample consists of about 540,000 distinct CDR3 sequences, just over 45% of them appearing once. The specimen sequenced was peripheral blood or thyroid tissue (not recorded which). The receptors were gathered from a woman under 30 with Graves' hyperthyroidism.

In its sample, this clonotype was seen many times. This chain joins TRBV7-8 and TRBJ2-7; 10 nucleotides line up with TRBD2. After removal of 5 bases from V and 0 bases from J, the junction contained 4 bases not matched to a gene. The CDR3 runs 15 residues. In germline, CDR1 is SGHVS, CDR2 FQNEAQ. CDR3 bases: TGTGCCAGCAGCCAAGCTAGCGGGAGCTCCTACGAGCAGTACTTC. It translates to CASSQASGSSYEQYF.

The V gene is TRBV15, the J gene TRBJ2-5; D may be TRBD1 (6 bases). This CDR3 has 12 residues. Trimming took 11 bases from V and 9 from J, leaving 19 bases between them. Germline loops: CDR1 LNHNV, CDR2 YYDKDF (reference sequence). CDR3 nucleotide sequence: TGTGCCTCCCACAGGGTGGGGCAGCCCCAGTACTTC. As protein: CASHRVGQPQYF.

This sequence joins TRBV2 and TRBJ1-4; D is perhaps TRBD1 (5 bases). Trimming took off 6 bases at V and 8 bases at J, with 19 bases between the two ends. Germline values: CDR1 SNHLY, CDR2 FYNNEI. This CDR3 has 15 amino acids. The CDR3 nucleotides read TGTGCCAGCAGGAAACCAGGGTCCCGAAGAGAAAAACTGTTTTTT. It encodes CASRKPGSRREKLFF.

This clonotype has only a few counts. J is TRBJ1-1 and V is TRBV5-6; 10 nucleotides line up with TRBD1. Germline V gene sequence: CDR1 SGHDT, CDR2 YYEEEE. This CDR3 comprises 15 residues. After removal of 3 bases from V and 2 bases from J, the junction contained 4 bases not matched to a gene. The CDR3 region is CASSSWTGGNTEAFF. The CDR3 nucleotides read TGTGCCAGCAGCTCCTGGACAGGGGGTAACACTGAAGCTTTCTTT.

This clonotype was counted only a few times. The chain recombines TRBV5-1 with TRBJ1-2; D is uncertain. CDR1 SGHRS and CDR2 YFSETQ come from the germline V gene. The V end lost 6 bases, the J end lost 6 bases, and 9 bases lay between the germline ends. CDR3 length equals 11 residues. CDR3: CASTDGDGYTF. CDR3 in DNA: TGCGCCAGCACGGACGGGGATGGCTACACCTTC.

The rearrangement links TRBV29-1 to TRBJ1-5; 7 positions match TRBD1. CDR3 length: 14 residues. Germline V CDR1 and CDR2: SQVTM, ANQGSEA. Trimming cost V 8 bases and J 1 base; bases outside gene matches: 8. The CDR3 sequence is CSSRTGDSNQPQHF. The CDR3 DNA reads as TGCAGCTCGAGAACAGGGGACAGCAATCAGCCCCAGCATTTT.

V is TRBV29-1 and J is TRBJ2-1, with D unresolved. Per germline, CDR1 SQVTM and CDR2 ANQGSEA. V gave up 7 bases and J gave up 9 bases, with 10 bases separating them. The CDR3 length is 10 residues. CDR3 nucleotides: TGCAGCGACCTTCAAGTTGAGCAGTTCTTC. This sequence encodes CSDLQVEQFF.

The chain is built from TRBV5-6 and TRBJ2-7, with D perhaps given as TRBD1 or TRBD2 (5 bases each). CDR1 SGHDT and CDR2 YYEEEE come from the germline V gene. The CDR3 extends over 16 amino acids. V was clipped by 4 bases and J by 2 bases, with 19 bases between them. The chain's CDR3 is CASSPAIGTSTYEQYF. In nucleotides, the CDR3 is TGTGCCAGCAGCCCAGCGATAGGGACCAGCACCTACGAGCAGTACTTC.

The chain is built from TRBV19 and TRBJ2-5, with TRBD2 matching 9 bases. In germline, CDR1 is LNHDA, CDR2 SQIVND (reference sequence). This CDR3 spans 16 amino acids. The V gene end was trimmed by 5 bases and the J gene end by 4 bases; junction bases not matched to a gene: 11. This CDR3 is CASSLLAGELGETQYF. In nucleotides, the CDR3 is TGTGCCAGTAGTCTTTTAGCGGGAGAATTGGGAGAGACCCAGTACTTC.

The chain is built from TRBV7-2 and TRBJ2-7, with 8 nucleotides matching TRBD1. Germline trimming cut 5 bases from V and 2 bases from J; bases unmatched to any gene: 5. Germline CDR1 and CDR2: SGHTA and FQGNSA. This CDR3 comprises 14 residues. CDR3 in DNA: TGTGCCAGCAGCGGACAGGGTAGAACCTACGAGCAGTACTTC. Translated, it gives CASSGQGRTYEQYF.

The chain uses TRBV2 and TRBJ1-2; TRBD1 might be the D (6 bases). The germline V gene has CDR1 SNHLY and CDR2 FYNNEI. Trimming took 5 bases from V and 6 from J, leaving 19 bases between them. This CDR3 region has 15 residues. The CDR3 loop reads CASSLIRGLRNGYTF. The CDR3 DNA follows: TGTGCCAGCAGTTTGATCAGGGGTCTTAGGAATGGCTACACCTTC.

There are many counts of this clonotype. This chain uses TRBV24-1 with TRBJ1-1, with 8 nucleotides matching TRBD1. CDR1 KGHDR and CDR2 SFDVKD come from the germline V gene. The CDR3 has 13 residues. V trimming: 5 bases; J trimming: 11 bases; junction bases outside the gene matches: 9. CDR3 in DNA: TGTGCCACCAGTGGTCTACAGGGGGGTGAGGCTTTCTTT. This translates into CATSGLQGGEAFF.

This clonotype has a handful of counts. CDR3 protein: CASSDQEINSPLHF. The CDR3 coding sequence is TGTGCCAGCAGTGATCAGGAAATCAATTCACCCCTCCACTTT. The chain links TRBV2 to TRBJ1-6; D ambiguous. Per the germline V gene, CDR1 is SNHLY and CDR2 is FYNNEI. With 3 bases removed from V and 7 bases from J, the gap between germline ends came to 10 bases. The CDR3 is 14 residues long. The variable domain in full, with the rest retrieved from reference TRBV2 and TRBJ1-6, is EPEVTQTPSHQVTQMGQEVILRCVPISNHLYFYWYRQILGQKVEFLVSFYNNEISEKSEIFDDQFSVERPDGSNFTLKIRSTKLEDSAMYFCASSDQEINSPLHFGNGTRLTVT.